Listed below are T cell receptor beta chains from one sample, sequenced in a study of human T cells and chemical hapten exposure. One entry per CDR3 protein, called by TCRdb with MiXCR from the RACE reads. Here the sample spans fewer than 150,000 distinct CDR3 sequences, about 11% being singletons. This sample comprised whole blood, obtained in connection with sensitization to the hapten diphenylcyclopropenone (DPC). These receptors were collected from a woman between 45 and 60 years old with alopecia areata. Some clones in this sample may be carry-over from other donors' samples. Each CDR3 is given with its conserved first and last residue. Each record gives: D gene, clone size, J gene, V gene, CDR3 DNA, CDR3 protein. A D gene is named only where the DNA matches it firmly. Some rows have no size entry. The others give once, few or many, or a class for an expanded clone.

D: -; size: few; J: TRBJ1-4; V: TRBV7-9; DNA: TGTGCCAGCAGCCCGGACGCCGCAACTAATGAAAAACTGTTTTTT; CDR3: CASSPDAATNEKLFF
D: -; size: -; J: TRBJ2-2; V: TRBV7-2; DNA: TGTGCCAGCAGCTTAGACGGTCAGGCGGGAACCGGGGAGCTGTTTTTT; CDR3: CASSLDGQAGTGELFF
D: -; size: -; J: TRBJ1-2; V: TRBV3-1; DNA: TGTGCCAGCAGCCCTTCCTGGGGCAGGGAAGGTGGCTACACCTTC; CDR3: CASSPSWGREGGYTF
D: TRBD1; size: -; J: TRBJ1-1; V: TRBV29-1; DNA: TGCAGCGTAGTTAACAGGGGGAGGGCTGAAGCTTTCTTT; CDR3: CSVVNRGRAEAFF
D: -; size: -; J: TRBJ2-1; V: TRBV6-1; DNA: TGTGCCAGCAGTGCGGGAAGGTCTAATGAGCAGTTCTTC; CDR3: CASSAGRSNEQFF
D: -; size: -; J: TRBJ2-6; V: TRBV20-1; DNA: TGCAGTGCTAGAGCCTGGGAGCAGGGGAAGGAGTCTGGGGCCAACGTCCTGACTTTC; CDR3: CSARAWEQGKESGANVLTF
D: -; size: -; J: TRBJ2-3; V: TRBV29-1; DNA: TGCAGCGTTGCCACGGGGCGGGAAACAGATACGCAGTATTTT; CDR3: CSVATGRETDTQYF
D: -; size: few; J: TRBJ2-3; V: TRBV11-2; DNA: TGTGCCAGCAGCTCAAACACAGATACGCAGTATTTT; CDR3: CASSSNTDTQYF
D: -; size: -; J: TRBJ1-2; V: TRBV7-6; DNA: TGTGCCAGCAGCTTTGGCCCGGGGGCGGCTAACTATGGCTACACCTTC; CDR3: CASSFGPGAANYGYTF
D: -; size: -; J: TRBJ2-7; V: TRBV6-6; DNA: TGTGCCAGCAGCTCAGACAGGACTAGGGGGTACGAGCAGTACTTC; CDR3: CASSSDRTRGYEQYF
D: TRBD1; size: few; J: TRBJ1-2; V: TRBV6-5; DNA: TGTGCCAGCAGTGTGGACAGGGGGATTAGGGATGGCTACACCTTC; CDR3: CASSVDRGIRDGYTF
D: TRBD2; size: many; J: TRBJ2-1; V: TRBV12-5; DNA: TGTGCTAGTGGTTCCGGAAGCGGGAGGCCCAATGAGCAGTTCTTC; CDR3: CASGSGSGRPNEQFF
D: -; size: few; J: TRBJ2-5; V: TRBV6-6; DNA: TGTGCCAGCGGGGAGACGGAGACCCAGTACTTC; CDR3: CASGETETQYF
D: TRBD1; size: -; J: TRBJ1-6; V: TRBV28; DNA: TGTGCCAGCAGGCCTACAGGGGATCCTCCGAATTCACCCCTCCACTTT; CDR3: CASRPTGDPPNSPLHF
D: TRBD2; size: many; J: TRBJ2-3; V: TRBV20-1; DNA: TGCAGTGCTAAAGAGCGGGAGATTGTCACAGATACGCAGTATTTT; CDR3: CSAKEREIVTDTQYF
D: TRBD1; size: once; J: TRBJ1-1; V: TRBV5-5; DNA: TGTGCCAGCAGCTTTTACTCTGGGACAGGCATGAACACTGAAGCTTTCTTT; CDR3: CASSFYSGTGMNTEAFF
D: -; size: -; J: TRBJ2-3; V: TRBV7-2; DNA: TGTGCCAGCAGGAGTAGTAGTGTCGGTGATACGCAGTATTTT; CDR3: CASRSSSVGDTQYF
D: -; size: -; J: TRBJ2-7; V: TRBV7-9; DNA: TGTGCCAGCAGCATGGGACGGGCCTACGAGCAGTACTTC; CDR3: CASSMGRAYEQYF
D: -; size: many; J: TRBJ1-1; V: TRBV7-2; DNA: TGTGCCAGCCGAAGGGGGGAGAACACTGAAGCTTTCTTT; CDR3: CASRRGENTEAFF
D: -; size: few; J: TRBJ2-1; V: TRBV7-2; DNA: TGTGCCAGCAGCTTAGCGGCGGGGCAGTACAATGAGCAGTTCTTC; CDR3: CASSLAAGQYNEQFF
D: TRBD1; size: -; J: TRBJ2-2; V: TRBV29-1; DNA: TGCAGCGCGGAAGGGCAGGGGGTCGCCGGGGAGCTGTTTTTT; CDR3: CSAEGQGVAGELFF
D: -; size: many; J: TRBJ2-3; V: TRBV7-7; DNA: TGTGCCAGCAGCCCAGGGCTCAGCACAGATACGCAGTATTTT; CDR3: CASSPGLSTDTQYF
D: -; size: -; J: TRBJ1-5; V: TRBV12-3/TRBV12-4; DNA: TGTGCCAGCAGTTTTAGTTCAGGACCTAATCAGCCCCAGCATTTT; CDR3: CASSFSSGPNQPQHF
D: -; size: many; J: TRBJ2-7; V: TRBV7-2; DNA: TGTGCCAGCAGCTTATACAGCGGAACCTACGAGCAGTACTTC; CDR3: CASSLYSGTYEQYF
D: TRBD1; size: many; J: TRBJ1-1; V: TRBV10-3; DNA: TGTGCCATCAGTGGGTTGGGACAGGGGGCGCAGGGAACTACTGAAGCTTTCTTT; CDR3: CAISGLGQGAQGTTEAFF
D: -; size: few; J: TRBJ2-1; V: TRBV7-9; DNA: TGTGCCAGCAGCTTGGCCCGTGGGGGAGGAAGCATTGAGCAGTTCTTC; CDR3: CASSLARGGGSIEQFF
D: -; size: few; J: TRBJ2-3; V: TRBV11-2; DNA: TGTGCCAGCAGCTTTGGACAGAGCACAGATACGCAGTATTTT; CDR3: CASSFGQSTDTQYF
D: TRBD1; size: -; J: TRBJ1-1; V: TRBV5-1; DNA: TGCGCCAGCAGCCAGAGACAGGGCATGAACACTGAAGCTTTCTTT; CDR3: CASSQRQGMNTEAFF
D: -; size: -; J: TRBJ2-7; V: TRBV25-1; DNA: TGTGCCAGCAGTGATTACTACGAGCAGTACTTC; CDR3: CASSDYYEQYF
D: -; size: few; J: TRBJ2-2; V: TRBV7-8; DNA: TGTGCCAGCAGCGGAAACACGAACACCGGGGAGCTGTTTTTT; CDR3: CASSGNTNTGELFF
D: -; size: -; J: TRBJ2-7; V: TRBV28; DNA: TGTGCCAGCAGTACCCGGCGGCTCTCATACGAGCAGTACTTC; CDR3: CASSTRRLSYEQYF
D: TRBD1; size: few; J: TRBJ2-7; V: TRBV7-2; DNA: TGTGCCAGCAGCCCACAGGGACAGCCTTCCGACGAGCAGTACTTC; CDR3: CASSPQGQPSDEQYF
D: -; size: -; J: TRBJ2-5; V: TRBV5-1; DNA: TGCGCCAGCAGCTTCAGGACGTCGCTCCAAGAGACCCAGTACTTC; CDR3: CASSFRTSLQETQYF
D: TRBD2; size: -; J: TRBJ2-7; V: TRBV27; DNA: TGTGCCAGCAGTTTCGGGACTAGCGGGAGGAGTCGGGAGCAGTACTTC; CDR3: CASSFGTSGRSREQYF
D: -; size: -; J: TRBJ1-1; V: TRBV7-9; DNA: TGTGCCAGCAGCTTAGAACAGACCATGAACACTGAAGCTTTCTTT; CDR3: CASSLEQTMNTEAFF
D: TRBD2; size: few; J: TRBJ2-7; V: TRBV14; DNA: TGCGCCAGCAGCCAAGATCTCGACGCGGGAGGGTACGAGCAGTACTTC; CDR3: CASSQDLDAGGYEQYF
D: -; size: -; J: TRBJ1-1; V: TRBV28; DNA: TGTGCCAGCAGTTTATTTAGGCTACGGGTCGACACTGAAGCTTTCTTT; CDR3: CASSLFRLRVDTEAFF
D: -; size: few; J: TRBJ1-4; V: TRBV11-2; DNA: TGTGCCAGCAGCTTAAGGCCAGGGTCGGCGATAAATGAAAAACTGTTTTTT; CDR3: CASSLRPGSAINEKLFF
D: TRBD1; size: -; J: TRBJ1-1; V: TRBV12-3/TRBV12-4; DNA: TGTGCCAGCTGCGGACAGGGGCCCCGCACTGAAGCTTTCTTT; CDR3: CASCGQGPRTEAFF
D: -; size: -; J: TRBJ2-3; V: TRBV11-3; DNA: TGTGCCAGCAGCTTGAATACAGATACGCAGTATTTT; CDR3: CASSLNTDTQYF
D: -; size: -; J: TRBJ2-7; V: TRBV28; DNA: TGTGCCAGCAGTTTAGGGGGGAGCGGGCCGAACTTC; CDR3: CASSLGGSGPNF
D: -; size: few; J: TRBJ2-1; V: TRBV6-5; DNA: TGTGCCAGCAGAAATGGACAGTTATACAATGAGCAGTTCTTC; CDR3: CASRNGQLYNEQFF
D: TRBD1; size: many; J: TRBJ2-3; V: TRBV20-1; DNA: TGCAGTGGAGGACAGGGGGGTCCTGGCACAGATACGCAGTATTTT; CDR3: CSGGQGGPGTDTQYF